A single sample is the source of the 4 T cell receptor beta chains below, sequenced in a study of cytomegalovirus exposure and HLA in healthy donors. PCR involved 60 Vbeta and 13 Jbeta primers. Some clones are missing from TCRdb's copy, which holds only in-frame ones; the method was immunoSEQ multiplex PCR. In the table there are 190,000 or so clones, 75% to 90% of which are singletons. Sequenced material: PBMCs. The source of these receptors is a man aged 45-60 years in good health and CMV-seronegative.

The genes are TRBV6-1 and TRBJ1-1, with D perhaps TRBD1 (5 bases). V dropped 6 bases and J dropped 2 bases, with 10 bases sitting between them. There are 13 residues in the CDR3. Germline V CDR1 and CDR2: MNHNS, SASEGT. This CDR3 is CASREGTNTEAFF. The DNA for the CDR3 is TGTGCCAGCAGGGAGGGGACCAACACTGAAGCTTTCTTT.

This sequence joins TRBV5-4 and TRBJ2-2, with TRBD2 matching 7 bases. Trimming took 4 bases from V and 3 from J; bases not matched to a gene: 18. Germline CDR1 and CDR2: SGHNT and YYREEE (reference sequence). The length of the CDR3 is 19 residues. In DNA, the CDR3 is TGTGCCAGCAGCCTCATTTGGAGGGGACTAAGGAGGGACACCGGGGAGCTGTTTTTT. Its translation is CASSLIWRGLRRDTGELFF. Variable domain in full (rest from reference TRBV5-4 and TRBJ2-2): ETGVTQSPTHLIKTRGQQVTLRCSSQSGHNTVSWYQQALGQGPQFIFQYYREEENGRGNFPPRFSGLQFPNYSSELNVNALELDDSALYLCASSLIWRGLRRDTGELFFGEGSRLTVL.

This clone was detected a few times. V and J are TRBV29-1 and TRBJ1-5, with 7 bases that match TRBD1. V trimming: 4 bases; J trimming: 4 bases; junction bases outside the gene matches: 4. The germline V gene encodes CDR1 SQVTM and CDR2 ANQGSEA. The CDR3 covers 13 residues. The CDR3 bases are TGCAGCGTTGGACAGGGCGTGAATCAGCCCCAGCATTTT. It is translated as CSVGQGVNQPQHF.

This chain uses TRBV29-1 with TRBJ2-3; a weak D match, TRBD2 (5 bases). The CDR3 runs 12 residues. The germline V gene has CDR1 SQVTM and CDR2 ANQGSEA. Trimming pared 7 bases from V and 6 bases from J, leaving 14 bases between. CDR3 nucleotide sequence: TGCAGCGGTGAGGCTGAGCGGGATACGCAGTATTTT. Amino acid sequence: CSGEAERDTQYF.